This TCR beta chain is from a study of T-cell memory formation after mild COVID-19. The CDR3 runs 14 residues. The germline CDR1 and CDR2 sequences are SEHNR and FQNEAQ (reference sequence). V lost 5 bases, J lost 7 bases, and 4 bases stayed unmatched. TCRdb redid the calling of the 5' RACE reads with MiXCR, one entry per CDR3 protein. This sample carries roughly 340,000 distinct CDR3 sequences, 20% to 25% of them seen once, and the ten largest clones take roughly a fifth. The sample comprised PBMCs or a T cell subset sorted from them (not recorded which). The receptor's source is a man younger than 30 who had mild COVID-19 (a few samples of this study predate the infection). Cell type and time point are not known. The V and J genes are TRBV7-9 and TRBJ1-4; 10 bases agree with TRBD1. The CDR3 loop reads CASSIRTGGEKLFF. The CDR3 DNA is TGTGCCAGCAGCATACGGACAGGGGGTGAAAAACTGTTTTTT.